One sample yielded the 15 T cell receptor beta chains listed below, sequenced in a study of blood T cell repertoires in COVID-19 (dated by TCRdb to about 2020). The library was generated by the immunoSEQ multiplex PCR assay. Entries here come from immuneACCESS through TCRdb and include only in-frame sequences with V and J called. Some clones fail to appear in such tables; in the studies checked, an unresolved V gene covers under half of the shortfall, and the cause of the remainder is unknown. Recorded for this sample are under 150,000 clones; around 88% of them occurred a single time. Approximately 5.8% of the sample is held by the ten biggest clonotypes. Sequencing input: peripheral blood. Receptors originate from an elderly man with active or convalescent COVID-19.

J is TRBJ1-3 and V is TRBV19; perhaps TRBD1 as D (6 bases). Looked up from germline, CDR1 is LNHDA and CDR2 is SQIVND (reference sequence). The CDR3 length is 17 residues. V was clipped by 5 bases and J by 4 bases, with 21 bases between them. The CDR3 loop reads CASSSARGRSTGNTIYF. CDR3 DNA sequence: TGTGCCAGTAGTTCCGCCAGGGGACGATCCACGGGAAACACCATATATTTT.

This chain joins TRBV7-2 and TRBJ2-3; no clear D. V lost 1 base, J lost 0 bases, and 5 bases lay in between. In germline, CDR1 is SGHTA, CDR2 FQGNSA. This CDR3 contains 14 residues. CDR3 sequence: CASSLEPSTDTQYF. In nucleotides, the CDR3 is TGTGCCAGCAGCTTAGAGCCTAGCACAGATACGCAGTATTTT. The whole variable domain, filled in from reference TRBV7-2 and TRBJ2-3, reads GAGVSQSPSNKVTEKGKDVELRCDPISGHTALYWYRQSLGQGLEFLIYFQGNSAPDKSGLPSDRFSAERTGGSVSTLTIQRTQQEDSAVYLCASSLEPSTDTQYFGPGTRLTVL.

This sequence joins TRBV5-1 and TRBJ2-7; 8 bases line up with TRBD1. The CDR3 runs to 14 residues. J gave up 4 bases and V 2 bases, and 5 bases lay outside the gene matches. Germline V CDR1 and CDR2: SGHRS, YFSETQ. The CDR3 region has the DNA TGCGCCAGCAGCTTTAGGCAGGGGGCTTACGAGCAGTACTTC. It encodes CASSFRQGAYEQYF.

The rearrangement uses TRBV29-1 and TRBJ2-1; D unresolved. With 7 bases removed from V and 7 bases from J, the gap between germline ends came to 14 bases. Germline V gene lookup returns CDR1 SQVTM and CDR2 ANQGSEA. The CDR3 contains 12 residues. Here the CDR3 DNA reads TGCAGCGCCGGAAATGGGCAGAATGAGCAGTTCTTC. Translation gives CSAGNGQNEQFF.

The rearrangement links TRBV19 to TRBJ2-6; 8 bases are shared with TRBD1. There are 19 residues in the CDR3. From germline, CDR1 is LNHDA and CDR2 SQIVND (reference sequence). After removal of 3 bases from V and 0 bases from J, the junction contained 10 bases not matched to a gene. The CDR3 sequence is CASSIRSGQASSGANVLTF. CDR3 in DNA: TGTGCCAGTAGTATTCGGTCGGGACAGGCTAGCTCTGGGGCCAACGTCCTGACTTTC.

The count of this clone is one. The chain employs TRBV28 and TRBJ1-1; D unresolved. CDR3 length: 13 amino acids. Trimming took 5 bases from V and 7 from J, leaving 14 bases between them. CDR1 and CDR2 from the germline V gene are MDHEN and SYDVKM. CDR3 sequence (DNA): TGTGCCAGCAGTCCAGGAGGTATAAGTGAAGCTTTCTTT. Translation gives CASSPGGISEAFF.

V and J are TRBV30 and TRBJ2-4, with 9 bases matching TRBD1. This CDR3 region has 14 residues. V lost 5 bases, J lost 7 bases, and 9 bases stayed unmatched. Germline values: CDR1 GTSNPN, CDR2 SVGIG (reference sequence). In nucleotides, the CDR3 is TGTGCCTGGGCCCCTCGCGGGACAGGGAACATTCAGTACTTC. Its protein is CAWAPRGTGNIQYF.

This chain uses TRBV18 with TRBJ2-5, with 7 bases fitting TRBD1. The CDR3 length is 15 residues. V was pared by 6 bases and J by 3 bases, with 10 bases of the junction left unmatched. Germline CDR1 reads KGHSH; CDR2 reads LQKENI. The CDR3 sequence is CASSFDRAVKETQYF. In DNA, the CDR3 is TGTGCCAGCTCCTTCGACAGGGCGGTTAAAGAGACCCAGTACTTC. The full variable domain, completed using reference TRBV18 and TRBJ2-5, is NAGVMQNPRHLVRRRGQEARLRCSPMKGHSHVYWYRQLPEEGLKFMVYLQKENIIDESGMPKERFSAEFPKEGPSILRIQQVVRGDSAAYFCASSFDRAVKETQYFGPGTRLLVL.

On this clone: Other DNA sequences in the sample encode the same CDR3. This rearrangement joins TRBV7-2 to TRBJ2-2; D ambiguous. This CDR3 is 12 amino acids long. Germline V lookup: CDR1 SGHTA, CDR2 FQGNSA. The ends were cut back, 5 bases at V and 4 bases at J, with 5 bases in the middle. CDR3 sequence (DNA): TGTGCCAGCAGCCTAAGCACCGGGGAGCTGTTTTTT. Translation: CASSLSTGELFF.

This clone was observed a single time. V and J are TRBV10-3 and TRBJ1-2, with D perhaps TRBD1 (6 bases). The CDR3 sequence is 16 residues long. V lost 2 bases, J lost 0 bases, and 13 bases lay in between. CDR1 is ENHRY, CDR2 SYGVKD, per germline. The CDR3 spells CAISETTGLTNYGYTF. For the CDR3, the DNA is TGTGCCATCAGTGAGACCACAGGGTTAACTAACTATGGCTACACCTTC.

V usage is TRBV6-5 and J usage is TRBJ2-5; no definite D call. The germline gives CDR1 MNHEY, CDR2 SVGAGI. CDR3 size: 12 residues. The ends were cut back, 6 bases at V and 4 bases at J, with 9 bases in the middle. CDR3 coding DNA: TGTGCCAGCAGCTCGTCGGGAGAGACCCAGTACTTC. It codes for CASSSSGETQYF.

V gene TRBV7-2 combines with J gene TRBJ1-4; D ambiguous. The CDR3 runs to 15 residues. The V end lost 6 bases, the J end lost 8 bases, and 19 bases lay between the germline ends. Germline-derived CDR1 and CDR2 are SGHTA and FQGNSA. CDR3 loop: CASSQSSGSDEKLFF. CDR3 bases: TGTGCCAGCAGTCAAAGCTCCGGGAGTGACGAAAAACTGTTTTTT.

This clone was seen only a few times. The gene calls are TRBV6-2 or TRBV6-3 and TRBJ1-2; TRBD1 aligns across 8 bases. This CDR3 region has 13 residues. Trimming took 6 bases from V and 11 from J; bases not matched to a gene: 11. Per the germline V gene, CDR1 is MNHEY and CDR2 is SVGEGT. The chain's CDR3 is CASSRSRTGWYTF. In nucleotides, the CDR3 is TGTGCCAGCAGCAGATCCAGGACAGGGTGGTACACCTTC.

This chain joins TRBV4-1 and TRBJ2-2; TRBD2 aligns across 8 bases. The length of the CDR3 is 14 residues. With 6 bases clipped from V and 4 bases from J, the junction kept 4 bases outside the gene matches. Germline values: CDR1 MGHRA, CDR2 YSYEKL. The CDR3 nucleotides are TGCGCCAGCAGAGCGGGGGAGCTCACCGGGGAGCTGTTTTTT. Translation: CASRAGELTGELFF.

This chain connects TRBV18 to TRBJ2-3; maybe TRBD1 (6 bases). Germline V gene data show CDR1 as KGHSH and CDR2 as LQKENI. Trimming took 4 bases from V and 5 from J, leaving 10 bases between them. CDR3 length: 13 residues. The CDR3 DNA reads as TGTGCCAGCTCACTCCGGACAGAAGATACGCAGTATTTT. Its protein is CASSLRTEDTQYF.